This TCR beta chain stems from a study of T cell responses to AZD1222 COVID-19 vaccine (dated by TCRdb to 2020 to 2022). In the study overall: AZD1222 recipients with second doses at about 4 weeks or about 12 weeks were pooled, because spike-specific TCR depth and breadth did not differ between schedules. A total of 233 trial participants underwent TCR sequencing, of whom around 200 received two doses of AZD1222 and some 25 received two doses of the MenACWY control vaccine. Trial participants were enrolled by age into 18-55, 56-69 and 70-plus year subgroups, with around 150, 28 and 57 TCR-sequenced participants respectively.

The germline V gene encodes CDR1 SGHRS and CDR2 YFSETQ. Taken from cysteine to phenylalanine, the CDR3 has 15 residues. Of the read, only the CDR3 DNA is kept; its 45 bases are in frame from base 1. V loses 0 bases, J loses 4 bases, and the germline ends lie 10 bases apart. The CDR3 regions of human TCRbeta chains were analyzed by immunosequencing. In the source study's methods: TCRs in the repertoires were compared against a reference library of SARS-CoV-2-specific TCRs that had been generated with the MIRA antigen-specificity platform. Breadth was defined as the fraction of unique TCRs that were SARS-CoV-2-associated. Depth was defined as the fraction of total T cells that were SARS-CoV-2-associated. Each spike-specific TCR was assigned to its reactive spike region and to a CD4 or CD8 class using the MIRA data. Log10-transformed breadth and depth values were compared by one-way ANOVA with Sidak's multiple comparisons tests. The table was pulled from immuneACCESS by TCRdb, which kept in-frame rearrangements only. Such tables lose some clones; where checked, under half of the loss comes from unresolved V genes, and the rest has no known cause. The V and J calls and clone size come from that table; D and trimming were worked out from the DNA. This sample holds 150,000 to 200,000 clones; nearly 95% were observed only once. Of the sample, about 2.5% is held by the ten largest clones.

What the study reported, not specific to this receptor: The 56-69-year group was small, and its depth increase did not reach significance, likely because of low power. Epitopes outside the regions mutated in the B.1.351 and B.1.1.7 variants were reportedly recognized by nearly half of the unique spike-specific TCRs. Because no day 14 peak-response samples were available, repertoires were characterized only after the peak T cell response. Participants were mostly white British, with more females than males. The authors suggested clonal diversity may have been underestimated. The whole spike protein was spanned by vaccine-associated CD4 TCRs, and dominant responses were seen in regions 160-218 and 743-854. Conclusions about previously exposed vaccinees are limited because only 6 or 7 AZD1222 recipients were SARS-CoV-2 seropositive at baseline. After two AZD1222 doses, both the breadth and the depth of spike-specific TCRs were significantly higher than at day 0 and than in MenACWY recipients.

Sample time point, as interpreted from the label and publication: baseline before first vaccination. Vaccinee samples were obtained from the UK trials COV001 and COV002, which included a single-blind randomized controlled phase 2/3 trial of AZD1222 (ChAdOx1 nCoV-19) in healthy adults. For TCRbeta chain sequencing, PBMC samples were collected from trial participants at day 0 and at day 28 after the second dose. This clone was counted a single time. The antigen this receptor binds is unknown. Base qualities are not provided; no much larger clone lies one nucleotide away. The receptor was derived from an adult in good health. The chain couples TRBV5-1 to TRBJ1-4; the D gene identity is not certain. Sequences were derived from peripheral blood, sampled on day 0 of AZD1222 vaccination. The DNA reads as follows: TGCGCCAGCAGCTTGGAAGGATGGAGTAATGAAAAACTGTTTTTT. Its translation is CASSLEGWSNEKLFF.